The clone carrying this T cell receptor beta chain is termed medium-sized. Antigen: not known. Each CDR3 protein is one row after TCRdb ran MiXCR on the reads. The sample has some 500,000 distinct CDR3 sequences, 30% to 40% seen once. This sample is part of a study of T cell repertoires in cytomegalovirus infection. General observations from the study: Dominating the ex vivo response were TCR beta clonotypes that were CMV-specific and HLA-C-restricted.

Per germline, CDR1 SGHVS and CDR2 FQNEAQ. The CDR3 sequence is 14 residues long. The germline V and J ends were trimmed by 1 base and 10 bases, with 14 bases remaining between them. This chain uses TRBV7-8 with TRBJ2-1; the D is unclear. The receptor comes from a human donor in good health (CMV status not recorded). Some clones in this sample may be carry-over from other donors' samples. This specimen was cultured PBMCs, taken from culture after CMV antigen stimulation. CDR3 sequence: CASSLGAVAGEQFF. CDR3 nucleotide sequence: TGTGCCAGCAGCTTAGGGGCGGTCGCCGGGGAGCAGTTCTTC.